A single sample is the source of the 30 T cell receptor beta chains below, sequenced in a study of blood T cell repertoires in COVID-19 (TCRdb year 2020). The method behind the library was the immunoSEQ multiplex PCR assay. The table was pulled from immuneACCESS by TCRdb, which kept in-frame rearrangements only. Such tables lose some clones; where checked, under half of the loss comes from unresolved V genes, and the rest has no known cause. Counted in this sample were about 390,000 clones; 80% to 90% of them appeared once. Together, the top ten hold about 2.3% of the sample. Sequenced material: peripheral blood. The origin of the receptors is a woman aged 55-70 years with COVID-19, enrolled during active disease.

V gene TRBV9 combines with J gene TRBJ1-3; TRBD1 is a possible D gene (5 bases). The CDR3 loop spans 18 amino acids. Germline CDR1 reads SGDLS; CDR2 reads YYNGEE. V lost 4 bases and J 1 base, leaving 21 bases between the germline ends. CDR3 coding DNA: TGTGCCAGCAGCCGTTCTGGGGGGGTTGATGCTTCTGGAAACACCATATATTTT. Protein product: CASSRSGGVDASGNTIYF.

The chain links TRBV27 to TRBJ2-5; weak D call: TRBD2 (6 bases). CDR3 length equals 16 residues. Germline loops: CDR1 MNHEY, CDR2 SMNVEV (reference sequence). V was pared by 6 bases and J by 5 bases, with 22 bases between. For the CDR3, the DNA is TGTGCCAGCAGCGACGTGGGAACCGGGGGAAAGGAGACCCAGTACTTC. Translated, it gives CASSDVGTGGKETQYF.

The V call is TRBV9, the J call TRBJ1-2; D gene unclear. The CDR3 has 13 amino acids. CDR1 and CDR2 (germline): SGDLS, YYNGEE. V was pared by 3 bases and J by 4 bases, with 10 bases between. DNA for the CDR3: TGTGCCAGCAGCGAGAACTTGTTCTATGGCTACACCTTC. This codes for CASSENLFYGYTF.

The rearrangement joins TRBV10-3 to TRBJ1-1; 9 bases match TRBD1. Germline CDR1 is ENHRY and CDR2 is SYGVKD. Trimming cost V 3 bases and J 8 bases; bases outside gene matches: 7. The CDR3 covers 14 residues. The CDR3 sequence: CAISDQGTGNEAFF. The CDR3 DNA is TGTGCCATCAGTGATCAGGGGACAGGGAACGAAGCTTTCTTT.

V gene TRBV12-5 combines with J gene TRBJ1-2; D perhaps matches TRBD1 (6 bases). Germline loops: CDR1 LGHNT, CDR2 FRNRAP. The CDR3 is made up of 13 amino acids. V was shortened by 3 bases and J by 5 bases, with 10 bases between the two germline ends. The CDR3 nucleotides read TGTGCTAGTGGTTTAGGGCAGGGGTATGGCTACACCTTC. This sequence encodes CASGLGQGYGYTF.

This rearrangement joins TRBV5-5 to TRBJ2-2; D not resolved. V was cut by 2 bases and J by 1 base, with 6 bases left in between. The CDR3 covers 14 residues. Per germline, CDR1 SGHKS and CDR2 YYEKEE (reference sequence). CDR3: CASSFSVNTGELFF. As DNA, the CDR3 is TGTGCCAGCAGCTTCAGTGTGAACACCGGGGAGCTGTTTTTT.

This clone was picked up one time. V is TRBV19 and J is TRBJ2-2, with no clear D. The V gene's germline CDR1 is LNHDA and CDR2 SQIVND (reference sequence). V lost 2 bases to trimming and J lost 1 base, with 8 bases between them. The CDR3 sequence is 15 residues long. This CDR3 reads CASSIWQLNTGELFF. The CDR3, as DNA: TGTGCCAGTAGTATATGGCAGTTGAACACCGGGGAGCTGTTTTTT.

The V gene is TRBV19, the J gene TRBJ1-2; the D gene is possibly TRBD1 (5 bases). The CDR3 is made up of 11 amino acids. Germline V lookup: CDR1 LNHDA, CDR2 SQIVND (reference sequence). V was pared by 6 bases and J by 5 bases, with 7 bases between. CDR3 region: CASRTVYGYTF. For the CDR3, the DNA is TGTGCCAGTAGGACAGTATATGGCTACACCTTC.

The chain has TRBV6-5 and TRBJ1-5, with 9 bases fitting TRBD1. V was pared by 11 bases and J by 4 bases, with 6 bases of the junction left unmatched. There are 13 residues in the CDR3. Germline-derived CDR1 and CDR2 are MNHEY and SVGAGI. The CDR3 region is CASYGTGNQPQHF. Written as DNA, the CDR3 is TGTGCCTCATACGGGACAGGGAATCAGCCCCAGCATTTT.

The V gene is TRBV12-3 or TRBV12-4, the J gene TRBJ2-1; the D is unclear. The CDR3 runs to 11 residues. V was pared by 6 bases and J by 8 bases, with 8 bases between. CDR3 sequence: CASSFRDEQFF. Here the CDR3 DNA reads TGTGCCAGCAGCTTCCGGGATGAGCAGTTCTTC.

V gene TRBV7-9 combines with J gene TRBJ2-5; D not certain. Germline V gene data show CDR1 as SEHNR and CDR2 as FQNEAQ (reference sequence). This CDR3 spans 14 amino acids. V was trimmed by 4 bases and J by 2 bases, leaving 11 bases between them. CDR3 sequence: CASSSPYRQETQYF. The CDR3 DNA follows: TGTGCCAGCAGCTCCCCGTACAGACAAGAGACCCAGTACTTC.

CDR3 sequence reads: CASSAHRGNEKLFF. Here the CDR3 DNA reads TGTGCCAGCAGTGCCCACAGGGGTAATGAAAAACTGTTTTTT. The gene calls are TRBV25-1 and TRBJ1-4; 7 nucleotides agree with TRBD1. CDR1 MGHDK and CDR2 SYGVNS come from the germline V gene. This CDR3 is 14 amino acids long. The V and J ends lost 4 bases and 4 bases, in that order; junction bases with no gene match: 3.

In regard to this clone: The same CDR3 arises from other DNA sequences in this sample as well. In DNA, the CDR3 is TGTGCCAGCTCACCACCGACAGGTCCGAACACTGAAGCTTTCTTT. Its protein is CASSPPTGPNTEAFF. The chain joins TRBV18 to TRBJ1-1, with TRBD1 as a possible D gene (6 bases). Trimming pared 0 bases from V and 1 base from J, leaving 9 bases between. The CDR3 consists of 15 residues. The germline CDR1 and CDR2 sequences are KGHSH and LQKENI.

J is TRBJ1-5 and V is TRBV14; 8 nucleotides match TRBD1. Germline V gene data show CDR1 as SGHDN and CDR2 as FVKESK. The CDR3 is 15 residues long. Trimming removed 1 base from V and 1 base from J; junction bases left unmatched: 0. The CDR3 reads CASSQGTGSNQPQHF. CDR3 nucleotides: TGTGCCAGCAGCCAAGGGACAGGGAGCAATCAGCCCCAGCATTTT.

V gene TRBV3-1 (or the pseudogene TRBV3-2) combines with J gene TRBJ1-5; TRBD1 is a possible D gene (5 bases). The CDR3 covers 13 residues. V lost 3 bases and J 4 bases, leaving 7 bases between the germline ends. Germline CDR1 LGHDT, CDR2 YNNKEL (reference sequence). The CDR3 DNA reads TGTGCCAGCAGCCACAGGGCTAATCAGCCCCAGCATTTT. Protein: CASSHRANQPQHF.

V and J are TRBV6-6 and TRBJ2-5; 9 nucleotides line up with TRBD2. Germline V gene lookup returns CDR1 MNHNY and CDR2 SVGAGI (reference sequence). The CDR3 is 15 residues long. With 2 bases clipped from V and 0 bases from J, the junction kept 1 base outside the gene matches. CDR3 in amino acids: CASSYQRGDQETQYF. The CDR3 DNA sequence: TGTGCCAGCAGTTACCAGCGGGGGGACCAAGAGACCCAGTACTTC.

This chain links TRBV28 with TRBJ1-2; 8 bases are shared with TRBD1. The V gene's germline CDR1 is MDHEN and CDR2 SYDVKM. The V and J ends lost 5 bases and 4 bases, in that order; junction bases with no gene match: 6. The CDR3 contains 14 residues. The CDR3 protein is CASSPRGRGYGYTF. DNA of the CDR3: TGTGCCAGCAGTCCCAGGGGGCGCGGCTATGGCTACACCTTC.

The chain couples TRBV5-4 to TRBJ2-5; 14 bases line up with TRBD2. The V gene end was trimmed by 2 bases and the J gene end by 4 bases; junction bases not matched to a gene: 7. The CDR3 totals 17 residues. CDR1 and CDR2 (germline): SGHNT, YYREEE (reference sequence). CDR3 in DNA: TGTGCCAGCAGCTTATCTGGGACTAGCGGGGGCCGAGAGACCCAGTACTTC. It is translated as CASSLSGTSGGRETQYF.

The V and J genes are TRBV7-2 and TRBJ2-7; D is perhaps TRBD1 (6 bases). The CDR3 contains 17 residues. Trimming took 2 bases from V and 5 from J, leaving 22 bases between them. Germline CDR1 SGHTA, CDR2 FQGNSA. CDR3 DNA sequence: TGTGCCAGCAGCTTATATCTTGGGGCAGGGGTTAGGAACGAGCAGTACTTC. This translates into CASSLYLGAGVRNEQYF.

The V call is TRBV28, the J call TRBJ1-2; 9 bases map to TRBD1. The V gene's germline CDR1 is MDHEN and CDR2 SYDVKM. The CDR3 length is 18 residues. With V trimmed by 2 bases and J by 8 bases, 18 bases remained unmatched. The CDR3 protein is CASSLLPGQGPLSGGYTF. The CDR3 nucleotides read TGTGCCAGCAGTTTACTTCCGGGACAGGGACCTCTCTCGGGAGGCTACACCTTC.

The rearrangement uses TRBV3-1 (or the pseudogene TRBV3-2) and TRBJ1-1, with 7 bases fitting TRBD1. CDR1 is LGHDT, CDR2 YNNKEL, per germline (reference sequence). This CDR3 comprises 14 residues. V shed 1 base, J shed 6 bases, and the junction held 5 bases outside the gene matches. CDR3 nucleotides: TGTGCCAGCAGCCAAGGGATACAGGGGCCTGAAGCTTTCTTT. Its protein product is CASSQGIQGPEAFF.

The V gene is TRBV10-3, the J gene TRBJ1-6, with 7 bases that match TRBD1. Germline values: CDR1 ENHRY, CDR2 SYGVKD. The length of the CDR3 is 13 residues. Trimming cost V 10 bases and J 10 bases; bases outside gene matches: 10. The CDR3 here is CATKGAVSSPLHF. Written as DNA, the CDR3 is TGTGCCACGAAGGGGGCGGTGTCATCACCCCTCCACTTT.

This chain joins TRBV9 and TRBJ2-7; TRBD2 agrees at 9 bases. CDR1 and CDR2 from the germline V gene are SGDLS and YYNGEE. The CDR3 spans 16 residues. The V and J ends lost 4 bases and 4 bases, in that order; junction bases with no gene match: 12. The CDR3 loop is CASSPWGQAGGYEQYF. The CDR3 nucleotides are TGTGCCAGCAGCCCTTGGGGCCAGGCGGGGGGGTACGAGCAGTACTTC.

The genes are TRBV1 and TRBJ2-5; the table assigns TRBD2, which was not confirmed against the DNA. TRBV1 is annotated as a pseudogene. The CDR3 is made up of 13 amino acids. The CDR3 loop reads CTSSPGGPETQYF. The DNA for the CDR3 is TGCACCAGCAGTCCGGGGGGGCCGGAGACCCAGTACTTC.

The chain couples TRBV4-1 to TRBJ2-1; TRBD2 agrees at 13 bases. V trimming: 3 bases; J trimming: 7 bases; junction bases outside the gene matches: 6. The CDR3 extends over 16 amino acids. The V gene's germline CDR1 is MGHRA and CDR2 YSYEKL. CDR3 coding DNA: TGCGCCAGCAGCCACCTACTAGCGGGGGGGCTTAATGAGCAGTTCTTC. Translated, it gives CASSHLLAGGLNEQFF.

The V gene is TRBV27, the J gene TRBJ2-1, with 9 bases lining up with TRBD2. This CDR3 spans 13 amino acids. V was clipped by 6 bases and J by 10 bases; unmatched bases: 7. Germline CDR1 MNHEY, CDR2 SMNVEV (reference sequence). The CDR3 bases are TGTGCCAGCAGGCTCCTCGGGACTAGCGAGCAGTTCTTC. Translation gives CASRLLGTSEQFF.

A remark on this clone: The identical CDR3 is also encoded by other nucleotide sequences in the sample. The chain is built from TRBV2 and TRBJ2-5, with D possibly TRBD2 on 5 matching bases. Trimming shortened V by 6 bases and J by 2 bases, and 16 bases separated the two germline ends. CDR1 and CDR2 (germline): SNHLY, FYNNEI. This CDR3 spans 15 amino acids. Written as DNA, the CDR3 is TGTGCCAGCAGCCTAGACCGGGGAACTCAAGAGACCCAGTACTTC. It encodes CASSLDRGTQETQYF.

The CDR3 DNA reads TGTGCCAGTTCCCGGGACACCCTTTCTAACTATGGCTACACCTTC. This translates into CASSRDTLSNYGYTF. The J gene is TRBJ1-2, the V gene TRBV6-5; weak D call: TRBD1 (6 bases). Germline V gives CDR1 MNHEY, CDR2 SVGAGI. This CDR3 contains 15 residues. Between the trimmed V and J ends, which lost 9 bases and 0 bases, there was a span of 17 bases.

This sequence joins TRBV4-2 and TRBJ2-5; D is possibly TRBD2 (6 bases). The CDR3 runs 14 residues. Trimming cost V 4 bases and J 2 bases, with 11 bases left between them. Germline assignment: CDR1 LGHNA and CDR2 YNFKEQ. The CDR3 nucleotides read TGTGCCAGCAGCCCCCGGGGGAGGCAAGAGACCCAGTACTTC. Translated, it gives CASSPRGRQETQYF.

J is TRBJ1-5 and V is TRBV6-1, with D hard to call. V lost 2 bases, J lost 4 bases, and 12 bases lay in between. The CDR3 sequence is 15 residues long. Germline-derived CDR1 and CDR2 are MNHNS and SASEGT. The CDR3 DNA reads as TGTGCCAGCAGTGAAAGTCCACCCAGGAATCAGCCCCAGCATTTT. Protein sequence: CASSESPPRNQPQHF.